This TCR beta chain was recovered during a study of beta chain features in type 1 diabetes. Trimming cost V 8 bases and J 5 bases; bases outside gene matches: 8. The germline V gene has CDR1 SEHNR and CDR2 FQNEAQ (reference sequence). The CDR3 contains 15 residues. This clone was counted between two and nine times. The whole isolated RNA underwent reverse transcription, so sequencing captured expressed TCRB transcripts. The repertoire was sequenced with immunoSEQ multiplex PCR; TCRdb's copy has only in-frame clones and lacks some. The sample has 140,000 or so clones, around 8.7% seen once; the top ten hold around 0.63%.

This TCR derives from a man between 18 and 35 years old in good health. The rearrangement uses TRBV7-9 and TRBJ1-6, with TRBD1 matching 8 bases. The sample consisted of central memory CD4+ T cells from blood. CDR3 amino acids: CASGPQGVDNSPLHF. For the CDR3, the DNA is TGTGCCAGCGGACCACAGGGGGTTGATAATTCACCCCTCCACTTT.